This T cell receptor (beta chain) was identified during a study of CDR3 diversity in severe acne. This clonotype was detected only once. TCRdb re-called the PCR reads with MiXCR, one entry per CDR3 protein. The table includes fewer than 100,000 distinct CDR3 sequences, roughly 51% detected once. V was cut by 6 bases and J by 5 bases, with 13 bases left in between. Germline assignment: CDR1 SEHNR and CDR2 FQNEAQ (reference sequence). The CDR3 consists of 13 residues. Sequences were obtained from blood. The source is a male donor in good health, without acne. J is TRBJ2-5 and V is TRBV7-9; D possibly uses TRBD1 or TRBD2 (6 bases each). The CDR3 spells CASRPGEDETQYF. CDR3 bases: TGTGCCAGCAGGCCAGGGGAGGACGAGACCCAGTACTTC.